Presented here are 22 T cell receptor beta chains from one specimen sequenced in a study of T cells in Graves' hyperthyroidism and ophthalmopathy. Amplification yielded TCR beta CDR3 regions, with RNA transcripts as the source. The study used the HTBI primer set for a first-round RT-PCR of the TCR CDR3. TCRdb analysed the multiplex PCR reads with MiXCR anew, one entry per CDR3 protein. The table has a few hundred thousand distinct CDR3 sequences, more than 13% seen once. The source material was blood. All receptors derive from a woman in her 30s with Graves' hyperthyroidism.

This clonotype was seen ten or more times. CDR3 bases: TGTGCCAGCAGACCCTTTGTCGGGAACATTGATGAGCAGTTCTTC. Its protein is CASRPFVGNIDEQFF. The chain has TRBV28 and TRBJ2-1, with a weak D call TRBD2 (5 bases). Germline V gives CDR1 MDHEN, CDR2 SYDVKM. V gave up 6 bases and J gave up 8 bases, with 20 bases separating them. The CDR3 is 15 residues long.

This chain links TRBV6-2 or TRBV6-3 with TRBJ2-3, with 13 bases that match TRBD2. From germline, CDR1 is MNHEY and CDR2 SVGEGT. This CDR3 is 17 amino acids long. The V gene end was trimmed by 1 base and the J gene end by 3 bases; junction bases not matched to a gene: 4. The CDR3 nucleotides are TGTGCCAGCAGTTACTGGAGGACTAGCGGGAGTACAGATACGCAGTATTTT. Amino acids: CASSYWRTSGSTDTQYF.

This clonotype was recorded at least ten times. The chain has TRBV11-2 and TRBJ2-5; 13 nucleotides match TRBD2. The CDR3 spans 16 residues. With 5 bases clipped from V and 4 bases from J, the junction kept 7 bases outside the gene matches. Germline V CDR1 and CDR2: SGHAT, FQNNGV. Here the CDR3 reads CASSPGTSGIRETQYF. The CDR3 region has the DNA TGTGCCAGCAGCCCCGGGACTAGCGGGATTCGAGAGACCCAGTACTTC.

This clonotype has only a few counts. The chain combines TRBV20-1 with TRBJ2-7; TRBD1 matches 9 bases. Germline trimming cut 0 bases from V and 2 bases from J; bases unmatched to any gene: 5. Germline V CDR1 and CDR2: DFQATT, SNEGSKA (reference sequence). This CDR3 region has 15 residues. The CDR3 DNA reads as TGCAGTGCTAGAGACCCTAGACAGGGGGCCTACGAGCAGTACTTC. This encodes CSARDPRQGAYEQYF.

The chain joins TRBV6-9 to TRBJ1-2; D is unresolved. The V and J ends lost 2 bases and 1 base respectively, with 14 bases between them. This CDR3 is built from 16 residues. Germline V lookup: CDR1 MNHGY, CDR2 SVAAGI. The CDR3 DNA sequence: TGTGCCAGCAGTTATCTGCTTCCGATGGATAACTATGGCTACACCTTC. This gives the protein CASSYLLPMDNYGYTF.

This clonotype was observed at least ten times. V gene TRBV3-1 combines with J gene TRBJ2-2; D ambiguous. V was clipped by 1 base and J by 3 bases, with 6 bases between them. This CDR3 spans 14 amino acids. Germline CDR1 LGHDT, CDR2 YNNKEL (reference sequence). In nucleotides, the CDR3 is TGTGCCAGCAGCCAAGCTCCCGACACCGGGGAGCTGTTTTTT. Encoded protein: CASSQAPDTGELFF.

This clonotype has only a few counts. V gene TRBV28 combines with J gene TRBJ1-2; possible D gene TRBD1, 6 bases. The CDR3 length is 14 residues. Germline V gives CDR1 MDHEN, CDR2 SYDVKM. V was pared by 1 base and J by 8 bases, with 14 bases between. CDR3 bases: TGTGCCAGCAGTTTATTTCCAGGGGTTGACGGCTACACCTTC. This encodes CASSLFPGVDGYTF.

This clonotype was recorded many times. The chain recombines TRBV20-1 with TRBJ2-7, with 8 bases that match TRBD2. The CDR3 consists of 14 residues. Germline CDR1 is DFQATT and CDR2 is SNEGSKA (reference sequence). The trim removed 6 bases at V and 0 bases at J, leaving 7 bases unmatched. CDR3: CSASLAARSYEQYF. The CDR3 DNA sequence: TGCAGTGCGTCACTAGCGGCACGCTCCTACGAGCAGTACTTC.

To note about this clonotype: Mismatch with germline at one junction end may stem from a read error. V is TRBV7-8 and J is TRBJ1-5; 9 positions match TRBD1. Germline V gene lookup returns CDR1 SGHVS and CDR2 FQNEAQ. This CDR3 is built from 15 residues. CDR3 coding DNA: TGTGCCAGCAGCCCCGGGGACAGGGCGAATCAGCGCCAGCATTTT. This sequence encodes CASSPGDRANQRQHF. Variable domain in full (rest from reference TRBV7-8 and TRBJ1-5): GAGVSQSPRYKVAKRGQDVALRCDPISGHVSLFWYQQALGQGPEFLTYFQNEAQLDKSGLPSDRFFAERPEGSVSTLKIQRTQQEDSAVYLCASSPGDRANQRQHFGDGTRLSIL.

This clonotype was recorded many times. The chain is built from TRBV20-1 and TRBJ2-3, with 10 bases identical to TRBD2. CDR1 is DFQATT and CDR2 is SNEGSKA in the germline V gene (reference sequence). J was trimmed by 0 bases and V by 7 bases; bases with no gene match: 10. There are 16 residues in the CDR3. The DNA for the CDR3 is TGCAGTGTTTTTGGGACTAGCGCAACTAGCACAGATACGCAGTATTTT. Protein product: CSVFGTSATSTDTQYF.

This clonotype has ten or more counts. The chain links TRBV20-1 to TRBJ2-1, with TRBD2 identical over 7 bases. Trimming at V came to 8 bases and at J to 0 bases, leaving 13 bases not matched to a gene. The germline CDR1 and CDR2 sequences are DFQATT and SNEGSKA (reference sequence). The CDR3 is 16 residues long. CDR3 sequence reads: CSTIIAGPPSYNEQFF. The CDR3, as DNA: TGCAGTACTATCATAGCGGGCCCCCCCTCCTACAATGAGCAGTTCTTC.

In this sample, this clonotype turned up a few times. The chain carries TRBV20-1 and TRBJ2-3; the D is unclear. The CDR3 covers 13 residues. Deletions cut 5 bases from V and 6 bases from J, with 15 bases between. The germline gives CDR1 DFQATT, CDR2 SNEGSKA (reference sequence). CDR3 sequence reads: CSARGRLLDTQYF. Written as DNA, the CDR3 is TGCAGTGCTCGCGGACGGCTGTTGGATACGCAGTATTTT.

Here the CDR3 DNA reads TGTGCCAGCAGCCAAGGTTTTATTTTGCGAGCGGGAGGGTACGAGCAGTACTTC. This codes for CASSQGFILRAGGYEQYF. This chain joins TRBV3-1 and TRBJ2-7, with 10 positions matching TRBD2. V lost 1 base, J lost 4 bases, and 13 bases stayed unmatched. Germline CDR1 LGHDT, CDR2 YNNKEL (reference sequence). CDR3 length: 18 amino acids.

The CDR3 loop reads CASSEFLVEYGYTF. The CDR3, as DNA: TGCGCCAGCAGTGAGTTCTTGGTGGAGTATGGCTACACCTTC. The chain carries TRBV10-2 and TRBJ1-2; D remains ambiguous. The CDR3 is made up of 14 amino acids. Looked up from germline, CDR1 is WSHSY and CDR2 is SAAADI. The germline V and J ends were trimmed by 1 base and 5 bases, with 11 bases remaining between them.

This chain's CDR3 is CSARRPEDIQYF. The CDR3 DNA reads as TGCAGTGCTAGGCGGCCAGAGGACATTCAGTACTTC. This chain uses TRBV20-1 with TRBJ2-4; no definite D call. Looked up from germline, CDR1 is DFQATT and CDR2 is SNEGSKA (reference sequence). With 3 bases removed from V and 8 bases from J, the gap between germline ends came to 11 bases. The CDR3 contains 12 residues.

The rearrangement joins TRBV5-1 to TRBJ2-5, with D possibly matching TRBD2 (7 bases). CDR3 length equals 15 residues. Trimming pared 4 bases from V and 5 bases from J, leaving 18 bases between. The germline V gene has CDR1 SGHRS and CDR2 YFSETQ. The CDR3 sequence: CASSPRRGGAETQYF. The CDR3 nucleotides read TGCGCCAGCAGCCCCCGACGTGGGGGGGCGGAGACCCAGTACTTC.

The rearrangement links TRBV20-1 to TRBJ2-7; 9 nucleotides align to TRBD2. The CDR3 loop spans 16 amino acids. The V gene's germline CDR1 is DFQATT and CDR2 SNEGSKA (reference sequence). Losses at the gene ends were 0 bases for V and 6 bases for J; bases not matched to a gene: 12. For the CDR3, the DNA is TGCAGTGCTAGAGATACCCAGCGGGAGGCCGGAGGCGAGCAGTACTTC. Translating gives CSARDTQREAGGEQYF.

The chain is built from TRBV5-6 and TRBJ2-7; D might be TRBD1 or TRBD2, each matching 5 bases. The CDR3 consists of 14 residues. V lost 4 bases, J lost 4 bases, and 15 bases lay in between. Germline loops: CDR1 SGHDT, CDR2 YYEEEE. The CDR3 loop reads CASSPEAGWYEQYF. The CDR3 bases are TGTGCCAGCAGCCCGGAGGCAGGGTGGTACGAGCAGTACTTC.

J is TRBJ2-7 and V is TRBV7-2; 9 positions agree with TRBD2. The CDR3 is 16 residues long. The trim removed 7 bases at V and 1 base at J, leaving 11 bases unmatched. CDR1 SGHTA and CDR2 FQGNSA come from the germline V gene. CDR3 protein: CTSTREAGGNSYEQYF. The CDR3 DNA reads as TGTACCAGCACCCGGGAAGCGGGGGGAAATTCCTACGAGCAGTACTTC.

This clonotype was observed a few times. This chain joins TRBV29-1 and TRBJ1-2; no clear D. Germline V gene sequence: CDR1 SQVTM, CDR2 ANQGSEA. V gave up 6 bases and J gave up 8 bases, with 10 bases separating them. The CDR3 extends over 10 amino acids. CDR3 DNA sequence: TGCAGCGTCGGTACCGGGGGCTACACCTTC. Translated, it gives CSVGTGGYTF.

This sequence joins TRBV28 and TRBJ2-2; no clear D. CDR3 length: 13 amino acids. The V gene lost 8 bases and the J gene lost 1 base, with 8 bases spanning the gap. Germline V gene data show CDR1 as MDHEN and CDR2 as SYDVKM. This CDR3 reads CASLGWNTGELFF. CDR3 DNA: TGTGCCAGCCTCGGCTGGAACACCGGGGAGCTGTTTTTT.

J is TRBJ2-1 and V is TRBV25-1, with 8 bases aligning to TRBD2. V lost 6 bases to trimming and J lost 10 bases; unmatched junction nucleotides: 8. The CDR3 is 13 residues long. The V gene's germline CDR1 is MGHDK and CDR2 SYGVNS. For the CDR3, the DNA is TGTGCCAGCAGCCTACCGGGGGGGCTCGAGCAGTTCTTC. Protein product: CASSLPGGLEQFF.